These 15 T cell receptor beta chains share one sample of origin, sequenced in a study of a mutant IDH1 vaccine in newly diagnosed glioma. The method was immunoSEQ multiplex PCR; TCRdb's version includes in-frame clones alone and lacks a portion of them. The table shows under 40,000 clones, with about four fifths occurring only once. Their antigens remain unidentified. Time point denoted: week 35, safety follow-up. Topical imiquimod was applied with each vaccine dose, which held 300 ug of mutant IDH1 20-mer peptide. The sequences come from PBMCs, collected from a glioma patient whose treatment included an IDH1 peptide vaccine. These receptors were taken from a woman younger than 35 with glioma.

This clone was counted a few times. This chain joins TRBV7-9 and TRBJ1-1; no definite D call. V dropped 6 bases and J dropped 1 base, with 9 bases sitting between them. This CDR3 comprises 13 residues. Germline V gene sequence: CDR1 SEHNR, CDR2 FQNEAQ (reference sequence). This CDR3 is CASRRQSNTEAFF. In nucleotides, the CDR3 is TGTGCCAGCAGGCGACAATCGAACACTGAAGCTTTCTTT.

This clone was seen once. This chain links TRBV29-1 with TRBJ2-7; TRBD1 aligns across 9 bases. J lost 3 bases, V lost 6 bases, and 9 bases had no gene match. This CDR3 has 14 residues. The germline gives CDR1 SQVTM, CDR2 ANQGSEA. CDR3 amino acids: CSVVPGQGVYEQYF. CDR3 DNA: TGCAGCGTAGTACCGGGACAGGGTGTCTACGAGCAGTACTTC.

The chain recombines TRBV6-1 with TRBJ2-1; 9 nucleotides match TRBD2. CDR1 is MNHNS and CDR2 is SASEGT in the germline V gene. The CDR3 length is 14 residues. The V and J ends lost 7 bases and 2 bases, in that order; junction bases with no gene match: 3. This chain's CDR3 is CASMTSGAYNEQFF. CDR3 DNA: TGTGCCAGCATGACTAGCGGAGCCTACAATGAGCAGTTCTTC.

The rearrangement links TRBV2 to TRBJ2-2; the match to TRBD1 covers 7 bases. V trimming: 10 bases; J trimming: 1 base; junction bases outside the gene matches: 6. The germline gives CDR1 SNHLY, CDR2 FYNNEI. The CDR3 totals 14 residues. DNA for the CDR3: TGTGCCATTCCCCGGACAGGGAACACCGGGGAGCTGTTTTTT. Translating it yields CAIPRTGNTGELFF. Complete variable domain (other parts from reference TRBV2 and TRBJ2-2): EPEVTQTPSHQVTQMGQEVILRCVPISNHLYFYWYRQILGQKVEFLVSFYNNEISEKSEIFDDQFSVERPDGSNFTLKIRSTKLEDSAMYFCAIPRTGNTGELFFGEGSRLTVL.

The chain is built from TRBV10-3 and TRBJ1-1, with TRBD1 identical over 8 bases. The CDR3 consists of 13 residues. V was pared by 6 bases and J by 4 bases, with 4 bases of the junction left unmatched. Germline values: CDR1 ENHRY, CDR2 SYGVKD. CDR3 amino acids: CAISPTGGTEAFF. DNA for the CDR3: TGTGCCATCAGCCCTACAGGGGGCACTGAAGCTTTCTTT.

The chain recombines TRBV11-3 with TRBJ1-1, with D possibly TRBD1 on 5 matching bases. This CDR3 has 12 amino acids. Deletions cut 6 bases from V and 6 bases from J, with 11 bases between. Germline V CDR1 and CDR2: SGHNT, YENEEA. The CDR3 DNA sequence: TGTGCCAGCAGAGGAACCAGGGCTGAAGCTTTCTTT. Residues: CASRGTRAEAFF.

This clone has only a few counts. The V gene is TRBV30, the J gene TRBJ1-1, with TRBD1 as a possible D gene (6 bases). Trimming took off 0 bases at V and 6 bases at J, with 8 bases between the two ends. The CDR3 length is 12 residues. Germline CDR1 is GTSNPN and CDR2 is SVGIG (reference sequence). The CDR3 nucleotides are TGTGCCTGGAGTGTACAGGGAGCTGAAGCTTTCTTT. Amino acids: CAWSVQGAEAFF.

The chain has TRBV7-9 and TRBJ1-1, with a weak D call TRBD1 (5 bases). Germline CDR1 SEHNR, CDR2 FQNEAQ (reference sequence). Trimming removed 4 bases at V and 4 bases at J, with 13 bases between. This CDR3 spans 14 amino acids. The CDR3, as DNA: TGTGCCAGCAGCTCCCGGGGGGGGACCACTGAAGCTTTCTTT. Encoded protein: CASSSRGGTTEAFF.

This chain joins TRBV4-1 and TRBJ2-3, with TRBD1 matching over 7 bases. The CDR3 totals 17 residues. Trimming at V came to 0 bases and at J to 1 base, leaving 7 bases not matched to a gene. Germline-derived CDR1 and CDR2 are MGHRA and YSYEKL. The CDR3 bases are TGCGCCAGCAGCCAAGATGGAGCCGGACAGGGCACAGATACGCAGTATTTT. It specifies CASSQDGAGQGTDTQYF.

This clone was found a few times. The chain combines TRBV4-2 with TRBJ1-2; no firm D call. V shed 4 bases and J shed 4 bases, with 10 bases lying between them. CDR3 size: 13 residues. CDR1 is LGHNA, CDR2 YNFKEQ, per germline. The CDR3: CASSREGFYGYTF. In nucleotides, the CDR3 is TGTGCCAGCAGCCGGGAAGGGTTCTATGGCTACACCTTC.

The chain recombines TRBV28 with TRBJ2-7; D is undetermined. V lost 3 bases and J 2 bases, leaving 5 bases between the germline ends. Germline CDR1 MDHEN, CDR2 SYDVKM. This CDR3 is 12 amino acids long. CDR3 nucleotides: TGTGCCAGCAGTTTTGGACCCTACGAGCAGTACTTC. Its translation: CASSFGPYEQYF.

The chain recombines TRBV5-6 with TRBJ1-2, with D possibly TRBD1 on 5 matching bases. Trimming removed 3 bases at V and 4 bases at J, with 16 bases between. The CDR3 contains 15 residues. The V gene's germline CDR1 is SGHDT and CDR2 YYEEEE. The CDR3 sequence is CASSSGTPTLYGYTF. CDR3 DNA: TGTGCCAGCAGCTCCGGGACTCCTACCCTCTATGGCTACACCTTC.

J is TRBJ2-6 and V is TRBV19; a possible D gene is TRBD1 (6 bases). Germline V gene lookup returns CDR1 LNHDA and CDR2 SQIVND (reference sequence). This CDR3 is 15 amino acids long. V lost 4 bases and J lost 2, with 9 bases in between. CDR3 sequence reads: CASSSNRAGANVLTF. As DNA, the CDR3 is TGTGCCAGTAGTAGCAACAGGGCTGGGGCCAACGTCCTGACTTTC.

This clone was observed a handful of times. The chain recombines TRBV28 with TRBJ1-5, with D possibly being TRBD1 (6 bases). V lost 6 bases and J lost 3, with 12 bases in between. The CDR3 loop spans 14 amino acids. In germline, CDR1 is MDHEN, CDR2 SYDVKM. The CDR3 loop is CASSLTGFNQPQHF. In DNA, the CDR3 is TGTGCCAGCAGCCTTACAGGGTTCAATCAGCCCCAGCATTTT.

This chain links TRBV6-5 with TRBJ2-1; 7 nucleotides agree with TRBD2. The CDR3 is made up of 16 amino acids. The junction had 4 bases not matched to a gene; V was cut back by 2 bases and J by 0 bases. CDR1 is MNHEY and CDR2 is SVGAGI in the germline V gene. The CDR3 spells CASSYEVAGSYNEQFF. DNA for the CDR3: TGTGCCAGCAGTTACGAAGTAGCGGGCTCCTACAATGAGCAGTTCTTC.